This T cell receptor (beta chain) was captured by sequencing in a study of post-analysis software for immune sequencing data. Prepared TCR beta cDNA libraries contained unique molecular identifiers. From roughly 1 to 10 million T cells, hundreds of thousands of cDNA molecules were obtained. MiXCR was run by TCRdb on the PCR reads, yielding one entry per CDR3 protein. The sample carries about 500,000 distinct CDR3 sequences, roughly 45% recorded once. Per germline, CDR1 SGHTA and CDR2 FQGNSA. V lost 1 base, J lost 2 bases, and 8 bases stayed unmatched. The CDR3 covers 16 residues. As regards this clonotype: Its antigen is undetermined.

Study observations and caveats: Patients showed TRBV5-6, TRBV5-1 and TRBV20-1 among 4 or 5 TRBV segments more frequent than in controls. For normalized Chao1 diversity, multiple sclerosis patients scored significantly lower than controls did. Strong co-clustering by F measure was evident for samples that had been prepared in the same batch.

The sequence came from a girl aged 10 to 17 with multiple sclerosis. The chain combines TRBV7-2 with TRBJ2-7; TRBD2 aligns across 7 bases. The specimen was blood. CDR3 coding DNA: TGTGCCAGCAGCTTAGTAGGCGGGAGCCCTGCCTACGAGCAGTACTTC. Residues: CASSLVGGSPAYEQYF.